This TCR beta chain was recovered during a study of CD8 T cells in ankylosing spondylitis. Overall study results and limits: Blood of patients with ankylosing spondylitis appeared to be characterized by a TCR beta motif of seven or eight highly homologous variants. Disease-linked clones, CD8+, were relatively rare in peripheral blood. Earlier reports found some motif variants in synovial fluid and blood in reactive arthritis.

This clonotype was seen a handful of times. Its cognate antigen is unknown. By quantitative 5'-RACE with molecular barcodes, the TCR beta libraries were made. TCRdb used MiXCR to reprocess the 5' RACE reads, holding one entry per CDR3 protein. The sample includes a few hundred thousand distinct CDR3 sequences, 15% to 20% of them seen just once. With 0 bases removed from V and 6 bases from J, the gap between germline ends came to 14 bases. This CDR3 spans 16 amino acids. Germline-derived CDR1 and CDR2 are MNHEY and SVGEGT. The TCR originated in a male donor with ankylosing spondylitis. This chain joins TRBV6-2 or TRBV6-3 and TRBJ2-2; tentatively, D is TRBD2 (6 bases). Source material: blood, either unsorted or a sorted T cell fraction (not recorded which). The CDR3 DNA follows: TGTGCCAGCAGTTACTCAGCACTAGCATCCGCCGGGGAGCTGTTTTTT. Translation gives CASSYSALASAGELFF.